The 2 T cell receptor beta chains given below trace back to one sample, sequenced in a study of blood T cell repertoires in COVID-19. Some clones are missing from TCRdb's copy, which holds only in-frame ones; the method was immunoSEQ multiplex PCR. The sample carries about 370,000 clones, more than 70% recorded once. Source material: peripheral blood. These receptors originate from a woman in her 30s with COVID-19, enrolled during active disease.

This clone was seen just once. The chain carries TRBV30 and TRBJ2-5, with TRBD2 matching 9 bases. Per the germline V gene, CDR1 is GTSNPN and CDR2 is SVGIG (reference sequence). The CDR3 has 17 amino acids. V lost 2 bases, J lost 5 bases, and 15 bases stayed unmatched. In nucleotides, the CDR3 is TGTGCCTGGAGTTTGGCTTGGGGTAGCGGGAGTGGGGAGACCCAGTACTTC. It encodes CAWSLAWGSGSGETQYF.

This CDR3 is CASSAAPGELSYNEQFF. For the CDR3, the DNA is TGTGCCAGCAGCGCAGCACCGGGGGAGCTTTCCTACAATGAGCAGTTCTTC. The gene calls are TRBV7-9 and TRBJ2-1; D perhaps matches TRBD2 (6 bases). Trimming removed 5 bases at V and 1 base at J, with 18 bases between. This CDR3 has 17 residues. Germline values: CDR1 SEHNR, CDR2 FQNEAQ (reference sequence).